The clone carrying this TCR beta chain was seen at least ten times. TCRdb re-called the multiplex PCR reads through MiXCR, storing one row per CDR3 protein. The profile shows 150,000 to 200,000 distinct CDR3 sequences, approximately 30% of them singletons. The lymph nodes were axillary draining lymph nodes from breast cancer patients. The record originates from a study of breast tumors, draining lymph nodes, adjacent tissues. The CDR3 is 15 residues long. The germline V gene has CDR1 DFQATT and CDR2 SNEGSKA (reference sequence). V gave up 5 bases and J gave up 1 base, with 17 bases separating them. V usage is TRBV20-1 and J usage is TRBJ1-1, with D tentatively TRBD1 (5 bases). The sequence derives from a female donor with breast cancer. Some clones in this sample may be carry-over from other donors' samples. The sequenced material came from axillary lymph node tissue. The CDR3 sequence is CSAARVGGTNTEAFF. The CDR3 nucleotides are TGCAGTGCTGCTCGCGTGGGAGGGACGAACACTGAAGCTTTCTTT.